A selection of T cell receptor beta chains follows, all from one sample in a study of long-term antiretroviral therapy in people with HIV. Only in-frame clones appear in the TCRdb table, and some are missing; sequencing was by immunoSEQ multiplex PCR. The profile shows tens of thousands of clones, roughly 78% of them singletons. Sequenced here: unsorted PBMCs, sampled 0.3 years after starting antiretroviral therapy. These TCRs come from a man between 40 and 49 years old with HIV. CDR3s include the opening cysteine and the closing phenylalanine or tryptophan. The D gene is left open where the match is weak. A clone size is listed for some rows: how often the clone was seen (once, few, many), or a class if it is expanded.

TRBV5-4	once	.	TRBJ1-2	CASSWAQENYGYTF	TGTGCCAGCAGCTGGGCACAGGAGAACTATGGCTACACCTTC
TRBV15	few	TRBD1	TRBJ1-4	CATSSSDRGGKLFF	TGTGCCACCAGCAGCAGTGACAGGGGTGGAAAACTGTTTTTT
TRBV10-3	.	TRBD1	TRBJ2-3	CAISEPTGTGGTDTQYF	TGTGCCATCAGTGAGCCCACCGGGACAGGAGGCACAGATACGCAGTATTTT
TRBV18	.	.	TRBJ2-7	CASSPETYEQYF	TGTGCCAGCTCACCGGAGACCTACGAGCAGTACTTC
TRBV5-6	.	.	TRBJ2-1	CASSGTGTEFF	TGTGCCAGCAGCGGGACCGGGACGGAGTTCTTC
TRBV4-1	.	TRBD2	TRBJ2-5	CASKPAGGPRETQYF	TGCGCCAGCAAGCCAGCGGGAGGGCCCCGGGAGACCCAGTACTTC
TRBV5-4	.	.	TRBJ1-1	CASSRGTAKNTEAFF	TGTGCCAGCAGCCGGGGGACGGCAAAGAACACTGAAGCTTTCTTT
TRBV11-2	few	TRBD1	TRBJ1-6	CASSSGTGGTPLHF	TGTGCCAGCAGCTCCGGGACAGGGGGGACACCCCTCCACTTT
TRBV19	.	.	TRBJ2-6	CASSIRSGANVLTF	TGTGCCAGTAGTATCCGGTCTGGGGCCAACGTCCTGACTTTC
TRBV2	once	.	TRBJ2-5	CASSRLVQETQYF	TGTGCCAGCAGTAGACTAGTTCAAGAGACCCAGTACTTC
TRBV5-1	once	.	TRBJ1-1	CASSPPTVNTEAFF	TGCGCCAGCAGCCCCCCCACAGTGAACACTGAAGCTTTCTTT
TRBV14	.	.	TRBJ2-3	CASSQDRVDTQYF	TGTGCCAGCAGCCAAGATAGGGTGGATACGCAGTATTTT
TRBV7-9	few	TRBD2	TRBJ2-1	CASTVTSGSNNEQFF	TGTGCCAGCACCGTGACTAGCGGGAGTAATAATGAGCAGTTCTTC
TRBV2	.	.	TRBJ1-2	CASSARLQGGYTF	TGTGCCAGCAGTGCTAGACTCCAGGGGGGCTACACCTTC
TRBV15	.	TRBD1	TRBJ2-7	CATSTSHRGLISYEQYF	TGTGCCACCAGCACAAGTCACAGGGGGCTAATCTCCTACGAGCAGTACTTC
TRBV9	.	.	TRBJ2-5	CASSVGGEEETQYF	TGTGCCAGCAGCGTAGGGGGGGAGGAAGAGACCCAGTACTTC
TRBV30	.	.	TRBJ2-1	CAWSEMGLGYNEQFF	TGTGCCTGGAGTGAAATGGGTTTGGGTTACAATGAGCAGTTCTTC
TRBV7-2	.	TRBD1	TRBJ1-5	CASSPQTGSRQPQHF	TGTGCCAGCAGCCCCCAGACAGGGTCGCGTCAGCCCCAGCATTTT
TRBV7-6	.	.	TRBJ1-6	CASSLRRATEGNSPLHF	TGTGCCAGCAGCCTGAGGAGGGCCACCGAGGGGAATTCACCCCTCCACTTT
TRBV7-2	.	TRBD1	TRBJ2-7	CASSNRDRLPYEQYF	TGTGCCAGCAGCAACCGGGACAGATTACCCTACGAGCAGTACTTC
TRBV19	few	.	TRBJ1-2	CASSIPDGYTF	TGTGCCAGTAGTATACCGGATGGCTACACCTTC
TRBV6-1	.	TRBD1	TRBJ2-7	CASSEALPGQGDEQYF	TGTGCCAGCAGTGAAGCGTTACCGGGACAGGGCGACGAGCAGTACTTC
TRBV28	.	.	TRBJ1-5	CASRGPYSNQPQHF	TGTGCCAGCAGAGGGCCGTATAGCAATCAGCCCCAGCATTTT
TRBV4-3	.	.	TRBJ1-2	CASSQGVAVYYGYTF	TGCGCCAGCAGCCAAGGGGTAGCAGTTTACTATGGCTACACCTTC
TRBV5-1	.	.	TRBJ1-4	CASSIDGEKLFF	TGCGCCAGCAGTATAGACGGTGAAAAACTGTTTTTT
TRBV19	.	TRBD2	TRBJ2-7	CATGWEGSYEQYF	TGTGCCACAGGATGGGAGGGATCCTACGAGCAGTACTTC
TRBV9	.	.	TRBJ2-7	CASSVDSFSYEQYF	TGTGCCAGCAGCGTGGACAGTTTCTCCTACGAGCAGTACTTC
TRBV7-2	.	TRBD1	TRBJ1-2	CASSAGTGYGYTF	TGTGCCAGCAGCGCCGGGACAGGCTATGGCTACACCTTC
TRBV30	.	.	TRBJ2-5	CAWRSTGFQETQYF	TGTGCCTGGAGGTCCACAGGGTTTCAGGAGACCCAGTACTTC
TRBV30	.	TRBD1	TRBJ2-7	CAWSTGTGVYEQYF	TGTGCCTGGAGTACCGGGACAGGGGTTTACGAGCAGTACTTC
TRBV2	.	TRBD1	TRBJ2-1	CASSLDRGNEQFF	TGTGCCAGCAGCCTGGACAGGGGTAATGAGCAGTTCTTC
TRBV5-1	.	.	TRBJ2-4	CASSDLDKYKNIQYF	TGCGCCAGCAGCGACCTGGACAAATACAAAAACATTCAGTACTTC
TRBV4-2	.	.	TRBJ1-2	CASSPREPNYGYTF	TGTGCCAGCAGTCCACGGGAGCCTAACTATGGCTACACCTTC
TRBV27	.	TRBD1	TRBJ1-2	CASSRGQGEGYTF	TGTGCCAGCAGTCGGGGACAGGGCGAGGGCTACACCTTC
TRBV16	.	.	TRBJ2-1	CASSRRTAYNEQFF	TGTGCCAGCAGCCGGAGGACAGCCTACAATGAGCAGTTCTTC
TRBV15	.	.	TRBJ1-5	CATSRDLSHQPQHF	TGTGCCACCAGCAGAGATCTTAGCCATCAGCCCCAGCATTTT
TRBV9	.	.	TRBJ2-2	CASSVGLLFTGELFF	TGTGCCAGCAGCGTCGGACTACTTTTCACCGGGGAGCTGTTTTTT
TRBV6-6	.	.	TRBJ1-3	CASSYSPGSGNTIYF	TGTGCCAGCAGTTACTCTCCAGGCTCTGGAAACACCATATATTTT
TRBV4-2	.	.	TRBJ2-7	CASSQDRGSSYEQYF	TGTGCCAGCAGCCAAGATCGGGGGAGCTCCTACGAGCAGTACTTC
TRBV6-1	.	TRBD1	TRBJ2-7	CASSDYADRAEQYF	TGTGCCAGCAGCGACTACGCTGACAGGGCCGAGCAGTACTTC
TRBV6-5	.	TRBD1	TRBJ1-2	CASSYSRQGSYGYTF	TGTGCCAGCAGTTACTCGAGACAGGGAAGTTATGGCTACACCTTC
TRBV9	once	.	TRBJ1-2	CASSALVRKGYTF	TGTGCCAGCAGCGCCCTGGTCCGTAAAGGCTACACCTTC
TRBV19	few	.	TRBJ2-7	CASSIGHEAYEQYF	TGTGCCAGTAGTATAGGACACGAAGCCTACGAGCAGTACTTC
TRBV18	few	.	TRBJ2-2	CASSPHRASGELFF	TGTGCCAGCTCACCTCACAGGGCTTCCGGGGAGCTGTTTTTT